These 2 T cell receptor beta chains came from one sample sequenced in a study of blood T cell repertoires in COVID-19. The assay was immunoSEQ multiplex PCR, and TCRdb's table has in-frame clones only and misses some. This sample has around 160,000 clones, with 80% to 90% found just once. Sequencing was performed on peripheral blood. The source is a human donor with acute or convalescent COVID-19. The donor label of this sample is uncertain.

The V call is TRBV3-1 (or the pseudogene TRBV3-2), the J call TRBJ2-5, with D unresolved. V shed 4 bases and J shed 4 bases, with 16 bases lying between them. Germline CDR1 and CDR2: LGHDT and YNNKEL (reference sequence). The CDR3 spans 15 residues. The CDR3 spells CASSRPRRFGETQYF. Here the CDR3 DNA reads TGTGCCAGCAGCCGCCCTAGAAGATTCGGAGAGACCCAGTACTTC.

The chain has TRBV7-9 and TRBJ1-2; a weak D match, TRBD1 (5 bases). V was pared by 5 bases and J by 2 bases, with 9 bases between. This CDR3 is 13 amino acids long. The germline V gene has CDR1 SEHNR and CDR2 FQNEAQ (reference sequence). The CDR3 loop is CASSGRENYGYTF. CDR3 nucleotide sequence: TGTGCCAGCAGCGGCAGGGAAAACTATGGCTACACCTTC.